This T cell receptor (beta chain) came from a study of early T cells in non-severe SARS-CoV-2 infection. Study-level background: RNA in bulk from unsorted whole blood was sequenced, and chains were unpaired. General study results and limits: The VDJdb matching leaned toward anti-spike CD8 responses and overlooked private and CD4 specificities.

Unique molecular identifiers were added to individual cDNA molecules. One entry per CDR3 protein, called by TCRdb with MiXCR from the 5' RACE reads. The data contain 30,000 to 40,000 distinct CDR3 sequences, 5.5% to 7.5% of them seen just once; the ten biggest clones take up approximately 7.5%. Per the germline V gene, CDR1 is MNHEY and CDR2 is SVGEGT. This CDR3 has 17 residues. Losses at the gene ends were 8 bases for V and 6 bases for J; bases not matched to a gene: 18. This clonotype was recorded at least ten times. Its target is not known. The rearrangement links TRBV6-2 or TRBV6-3 to TRBJ2-5; 10 nucleotides line up with TRBD2. The sample comprised whole blood. This sequence originates from an adult who was a healthcare worker with PCR-confirmed SARS-CoV-2 infection or an uninfected control (not recorded which). CDR3 in amino acids: CASVDYLQAGGRQTQYF. CDR3 in DNA: TGTGCCAGCGTTGACTACCTCCAAGCGGGGGGGCGCCAGACCCAGTACTTC.